This record looks at one T cell receptor (beta chain) sequence and its context. Its specificity is not known. V was clipped by 6 bases and J by 5 bases, with 19 bases between them. The germline gives CDR1 SNHLY, CDR2 FYNNEI. The CDR3 is 15 residues long. This record comes from a study of T cell repertoires in cytomegalovirus infection. Using its own MiXCR run on the reads, TCRdb lists one record per CDR3 protein. The sample lists 550,000 to 850,000 distinct CDR3 sequences, 30% to 40% occurring once. This receptor was taken from a human donor in good health (CMV status not recorded). Some clones in this sample may be carry-over from other donors' samples. The source was cultured PBMCs, collected from culture after CMV antigen stimulation. The V gene is TRBV2, the J gene TRBJ2-5; D is possibly TRBD1 (6 bases). In DNA form, the CDR3 reads TGTGCCAGCAGCCAGGACAGCCCGAGAGGGGAGACCCAGTACTTC. Protein sequence: CASSQDSPRGETQYF.